This T cell receptor beta chain comes out of a study of blood T cells in healthy people across ages. Findings and caveats of the study: Using unsorted PBMCs precluded a conclusive naive versus antigen-experienced comparison. Long-lived donors carried more naive CD4+ cells and greater diversity than aged donors.

This clonotype was picked up a small number of times. Its antigen is not known. With a J-beta primer mix and a sample-barcoded 5' primer, a second PCR ran about 6 to 11 cycles. One entry per CDR3 protein results from TCRdb running MiXCR on the 5' RACE reads. The sample holds some 1.5 million distinct CDR3 sequences, 35% to 45% seen once. The source material was blood. This clonotype was obtained from a woman younger than 30 in good health.

The CDR3 DNA sequence: TGCAGTGCTAGAGATTTCGGTCGGGCGACAGGGAGGGACACAGATACGCAGTATTTT. This codes for CSARDFGRATGRDTDTQYF. The chain employs TRBV20-1 and TRBJ2-3, with D tentatively TRBD1 or TRBD2 (7 bases each). CDR1 DFQATT and CDR2 SNEGSKA come from the germline V gene (reference sequence). Trimming took 0 bases from V and 2 from J, leaving 24 bases between them. This CDR3 region has 19 residues.